Shown below are 27 T cell receptor beta chains from a single sample sequenced in a study of blood T cell repertoires in COVID-19. The data were produced by immunoSEQ multiplex PCR, yet TCRdb's version contains in-frame clones alone and is incomplete. In the table there are 250,000 to 300,000 clones, roughly 80% of which are singletons. Sequences were obtained from PBMCs or T cells enriched from blood (not recorded which). These receptors were obtained from a man aged 40-49 years who had been exposed to COVID-19.

CDR3: CASSLGLAGLTDTQYF. The CDR3 nucleotides are TGTGCCAGCAGCTTAGGACTAGCGGGTCTCACAGATACGCAGTATTTT. The chain carries TRBV7-8 and TRBJ2-3; the match to TRBD2 covers 10 bases. The CDR3 loop spans 16 amino acids. Germline CDR1 is SGHVS and CDR2 is FQNEAQ. J lost 2 bases, V lost 1 base, and 3 bases had no gene match. Using reference TRBV7-8 and TRBJ2-3 for the parts outside the CDR3, the full variable domain is GAGVSQSPRYKVAKRGQDVALRCDPISGHVSLFWYQQALGQGPEFLTYFQNEAQLDKSGLPSDRFFAERPEGSVSTLKIQRTQQEDSAVYLCASSLGLAGLTDTQYFGPGTRLTVL.

The V gene is TRBV6-6, the J gene TRBJ2-7; 9 bases fit TRBD1. CDR3 size: 14 residues. V lost 6 bases and J lost 5; bases outside the gene matches: 8. CDR1 is MNHNY, CDR2 SVGAGI, per germline (reference sequence). The CDR3 sequence is CASSRTGGLDEQYF. CDR3 DNA sequence: TGTGCCAGCAGCCGCACAGGGGGCTTGGACGAGCAGTACTTC.

This chain connects TRBV10-1 to TRBJ1-1; TRBD1 agrees at 7 bases. The CDR3 covers 13 residues. The trim removed 6 bases at V and 4 bases at J, leaving 5 bases unmatched. Germline loops: CDR1 WNHNN, CDR2 SYGVQD (reference sequence). The CDR3 sequence: CASSSGQLTEAFF. The DNA for the CDR3 is TGCGCCAGCAGCTCGGGACAGCTCACTGAAGCTTTCTTT.

This chain links TRBV6-6 with TRBJ2-7; 8 bases align to TRBD2. This CDR3 contains 16 residues. V lost 6 bases, J lost 5 bases, and 15 bases stayed unmatched. Germline CDR1 is MNHNY and CDR2 is SVGAGI (reference sequence). CDR3 loop: CASRGALGREGHEQYF. The CDR3 DNA follows: TGTGCCAGCAGGGGGGCGCTGGGTCGGGAGGGTCACGAGCAGTACTTC.

This chain links TRBV23-1 with TRBJ1-6; possibly TRBD1 for D (5 bases). TRBV23-1 is sorted into the ORF group, with uncertain function. The CDR3 extends over 10 amino acids. Trimming left V 9 bases short and J 14 bases short, with 11 bases between. The DNA of the CDR3 is TGCGCCAGGGGGCCCTTGACCCTCCACTTT. Translation gives CARGPLTLHF.

The gene calls are TRBV19 and TRBJ1-1; D is possibly TRBD1 (6 bases). Germline loops: CDR1 LNHDA, CDR2 SQIVND (reference sequence). This CDR3 comprises 13 residues. V shed 7 bases and J shed 5 bases, with 14 bases lying between them. The CDR3 sequence: CASTQGLGTEAFF. The CDR3 DNA reads as TGTGCCAGTACCCAGGGGCTGGGGACTGAAGCTTTCTTT.

The genes are TRBV6-6 and TRBJ2-7; D remains ambiguous. The CDR3 is 15 amino acids. V gave up 8 bases and J gave up 0 bases, with 17 bases separating them. The germline V gene encodes CDR1 MNHNY and CDR2 SVGAGI (reference sequence). The chain's CDR3 is CASQNRGQTSYEQYF. The CDR3, as DNA: TGTGCCAGCCAGAATAGAGGTCAAACCTCCTACGAGCAGTACTTC.

The chain recombines TRBV7-6 with TRBJ2-2; weak D call: TRBD1 (6 bases). Trimming removed 1 base at V and 4 bases at J, with 10 bases between. Germline CDR1 SGHVS, CDR2 FNYEAQ. There are 15 residues in the CDR3. CDR3 sequence reads: CASSLENRATGELFF. The CDR3 coding sequence is TGTGCCAGCAGCTTAGAGAACAGGGCCACCGGGGAGCTGTTTTTT.

V and J are TRBV11-3 and TRBJ2-1; no reliable D call. The CDR3 consists of 11 residues. V lost 2 bases and J lost 9, with 5 bases in between. Germline V CDR1 and CDR2: SGHNT, YENEEA. The CDR3 loop reads CASSLRVEQFF. DNA for the CDR3: TGTGCCAGCAGCTTACGGGTTGAGCAGTTCTTC. The variable domain in full, with the rest retrieved from reference TRBV11-3 and TRBJ2-1, is EAGVVQSPRYKIIEKKQPVAFWCNPISGHNTLYWYLQNLGQGPELLIRYENEEAVDDSQLPKDRFSAERLKGVDSTLKIQPAELGDSAVYLCASSLRVEQFFGPGTRLTVL.

The chain combines TRBV7-6 with TRBJ1-1; possible D gene TRBD1, 5 bases. The CDR3 runs 15 residues. Trimming shortened V by 7 bases and J by 1 base, and 16 bases separated the two germline ends. CDR1 and CDR2 (germline): SGHVS, FNYEAQ. The CDR3 region is CASINSGAGNTEAFF. The DNA of the CDR3 is TGTGCCAGCATCAACAGCGGGGCCGGGAACACTGAAGCTTTCTTT.

The J gene is TRBJ1-1, the V gene TRBV12-3 or TRBV12-4, with D perhaps matching TRBD1 (5 bases). The CDR3 covers 12 residues. Trimming took 5 bases from V and 9 from J, leaving 13 bases between them. CDR3 protein: CASSQGALKAFF. CDR3 in DNA: TGTGCCAGCAGTCAGGGTGCTTTGAAAGCTTTCTTT.

This chain uses TRBV10-3 with TRBJ2-7; TRBD1 is a possible D gene (6 bases). The CDR3 is 11 residues long. Per the germline V gene, CDR1 is ENHRY and CDR2 is SYGVKD. Trimming took 7 bases from V and 3 from J, leaving 7 bases between them. CDR3 in amino acids: CAIMDSYEQYF. The CDR3 bases are TGTGCCATCATGGACAGCTACGAGCAGTACTTC.

J is TRBJ2-1 and V is TRBV4-2, with 8 bases identical to TRBD2. The germline V gene has CDR1 LGHNA and CDR2 YNFKEQ. This CDR3 contains 16 residues. Trimming removed 1 base from V and 8 bases from J; junction bases left unmatched: 10. CDR3 sequence (DNA): TGTGCCAGCAGCCAAGCGGGAGGGCCGTCGGGGCATGAGCAGTTCTTC. Protein: CASSQAGGPSGHEQFF.

This rearrangement joins TRBV29-1 to TRBJ1-1; D possibly corresponds to TRBD1 (5 bases). With 5 bases removed from V and 2 bases from J, the gap between germline ends came to 12 bases. This CDR3 contains 13 residues. Germline values: CDR1 SQVTM, CDR2 ANQGSEA. The CDR3 DNA reads as TGCAGCGTTCGTTTTGACAGAAACACTGAAGCTTTCTTT. Amino acid sequence: CSVRFDRNTEAFF.

V gene TRBV7-9 combines with J gene TRBJ1-2; a weak D match, TRBD1 (6 bases). Germline lookup yields CDR1 SEHNR and CDR2 FQNEAQ (reference sequence). This CDR3 region has 14 residues. The V gene lost 10 bases and the J gene lost 4 bases, with 19 bases spanning the gap. The CDR3 loop is CATSLGDTTYGYTF. The DNA of the CDR3 is TGTGCCACCTCACTTGGGGACACCACCTATGGCTACACCTTC.

This clone showed up just a few times. The chain carries TRBV7-9 and TRBJ2-7; 9 bases match TRBD1. CDR3 length: 15 amino acids. Germline CDR1 reads SEHNR; CDR2 reads FQNEAQ (reference sequence). V was clipped by 5 bases and J by 3 bases; unmatched bases: 8. DNA of the CDR3: TGTGCCAGCAGCCTATCCGGGACAGGGCGCTACGAGCAGTACTTC. This gives the protein CASSLSGTGRYEQYF.

The chain uses TRBV20-1 and TRBJ2-1; no clear D gene. V was pared by 3 bases and J by 0 bases, with 9 bases between. This CDR3 has 14 residues. CDR1 and CDR2 (germline): DFQATT, SNEGSKA (reference sequence). The CDR3 DNA sequence: TGCAGTGCTAGTCTCGTGAGCTCCTACAATGAGCAGTTCTTC. This codes for CSASLVSSYNEQFF.

V is TRBV9 and J is TRBJ1-4; D might be TRBD1 (5 bases). The CDR3 extends over 17 amino acids. V was trimmed by 0 bases and J by 12 bases, leaving 24 bases between them. The germline V gene has CDR1 SGDLS and CDR2 YYNGEE. CDR3 in DNA: TGTGCCAGCAGCGTAGCTTGCCTCTTGCTAGGGGTTTGGGAACTGTTTTTT. It translates to CASSVACLLLGVWELFF.

The chain recombines TRBV5-1 with TRBJ1-3, with 7 bases identical to TRBD1. Germline V CDR1 and CDR2: SGHRS, YFSETQ. This CDR3 is 13 amino acids long. J was trimmed by 2 bases and V by 7 bases; bases with no gene match: 3. The CDR3 coding sequence is TGCGCCAGCGCGACAGGGCCTGGAAACACCATATATTTT. It yields the protein CASATGPGNTIYF.

This chain links TRBV21-1 with TRBJ2-2; TRBD1, the table's D call, was not compared with the DNA. TRBV21-1 is a documented pseudogene. CDR3 size: 17 residues. The CDR3 bases are TGTGCCAGCAGCAACAAAAACACCTTTGAAAACACCGGGGAGCTGTTTTTT. Protein: CASSNKNTFENTGELFF.

The rearrangement links TRBV7-9 to TRBJ2-3, with a weak D call TRBD1 (6 bases). The CDR3 is 13 residues long. Trimming removed 9 bases from V and 4 bases from J, with 14 bases in between. Germline V gene data show CDR1 as SEHNR and CDR2 as FQNEAQ (reference sequence). CDR3 nucleotide sequence: TGTGCCAGTAACAGAGGGGGAGCAGATACGCAGTATTTT. This sequence encodes CASNRGGADTQYF.

The J gene is TRBJ2-1, the V gene TRBV13, with 8 bases identical to TRBD2. The trim removed 5 bases at V and 4 bases at J, leaving 10 bases unmatched. The germline V gene has CDR1 PRHDT and CDR2 FYEKMQ (reference sequence). There are 16 residues in the CDR3. This CDR3 reads CASSPTGTRSYNEQFF. CDR3 coding DNA: TGTGCCAGCAGCCCAACCGGGACTAGGTCGTACAATGAGCAGTTCTTC. Looking up the rest from reference TRBV13 and TRBJ2-1 gives the full variable domain: AAGVIQSPRHLIKEKRETATLKCYPIPRHDTVYWYQQGPGQDPQFLISFYEKMQSDKGSIPDRFSAQQFSDYHSELNMSSLELGDSALYFCASSPTGTRSYNEQFFGPGTRLTVL.

This chain uses TRBV5-6 with TRBJ2-1; TRBD2 matches at 14 bases. V lost 6 bases, J lost 8 bases, and 16 bases stayed unmatched. Germline values: CDR1 SGHDT, CDR2 YYEEEE. The CDR3 consists of 18 residues. The CDR3 spells CASNPGTSGSSFRDEQFF. The CDR3 nucleotides are TGTGCCAGCAACCCGGGGACTAGCGGGAGTTCGTTTAGGGATGAGCAGTTCTTC.

The genes are TRBV28 and TRBJ1-2, with no clear D. The CDR3 runs to 11 residues. Between the trimmed V and J ends, which lost 4 bases and 5 bases, there was a span of 5 bases. CDR1 MDHEN and CDR2 SYDVKM come from the germline V gene. CDR3 protein: CASSSEYGYTF. The CDR3 DNA follows: TGTGCCAGCAGTTCGGAGTATGGCTACACCTTC.

This clone was counted a few times. The chain joins TRBV6-5 to TRBJ2-3, with D possibly matching TRBD2 (5 bases). Trimming took off 6 bases at V and 3 bases at J, with 16 bases between the two ends. Germline V CDR1 and CDR2: MNHEY, SVGAGI. The CDR3 has 15 residues. The CDR3 coding sequence is TGTGCCAGCAGCCAATCAAAGCGGTCTACAGATACGCAGTATTTT. It specifies CASSQSKRSTDTQYF.

The chain carries TRBV5-8 and TRBJ1-1; a possible D gene is TRBD1 (5 bases). The CDR3 is made up of 12 amino acids. Germline V gene lookup returns CDR1 SGHTS and CDR2 YDEGEE. Trimming stripped 7 bases from V and 3 bases from J, with 10 bases between. The CDR3 is CASHGGYTEAFF. DNA of the CDR3: TGTGCCAGCCACGGGGGGTACACTGAAGCTTTCTTT.

The rearrangement links TRBV11-2 to TRBJ1-5, with D possibly being TRBD1 (6 bases). CDR3 size: 13 residues. Germline V gene sequence: CDR1 SGHAT, CDR2 FQNNGV. Trimming cost V 4 bases and J 4 bases, with 8 bases left between them. The CDR3, as DNA: TGTGCCAGCAGCTCCGACAGGAATCAGCCCCAGCATTTT. Amino acids: CASSSDRNQPQHF.